This is a list of T cell receptor beta chains from one sample in a study of cytomegalovirus exposure and HLA in healthy donors. Profiled with immunoSEQ multiplex PCR; TCRdb holds only in-frame clones, not every one. The sample includes 100,000 to 120,000 clones, under 85% of them seen just once. The specimen was PBMCs. The source is a young man in good health and CMV-seronegative. CDR3s leave out the opening cysteine and the closing phenylalanine or tryptophan.

V	J	CDR3
TRBV5-4	TRBJ1-1	ATRQGHTEAF
TRBV2	TRBJ2-5	ASIGEETQY
TRBV2	TRBJ1-6	ASSESQSSPLH
TRBV14	TRBJ1-2	ASSQNSYGYT
TRBV5-1	TRBJ1-1	ASSRTANTEAF
TRBV9	TRBJ2-1	ASSGGHQSNEQF
TRBV5-5	TRBJ2-5	ASSLWYGETQY
TRBV4-3	TRBJ2-4	ASSQDEGSKNIQY
TRBV28	TRBJ2-7	ASSKNGQGWQY
TRBV5-6	TRBJ2-5	ASSPEGFRETQY
TRBV9	TRBJ1-1	ASSPRDNLNTEAF
TRBV9	TRBJ2-7	ASSATSGTYEQY
TRBV7-9	TRBJ2-3	ASSPKGPDTQY
TRBV4-2	TRBJ1-3	ASSQERPTGGNTIY
TRBV29-1	TRBJ2-1	SGVAGERAF
TRBV29-1	TRBJ1-1	SVSQDSPEAF
TRBV2	TRBJ2-3	ASSLSSTADTQY
TRBV29-1	TRBJ2-1	SVQGDHNEQF
TRBV7-6	TRBJ2-3	ASSLDRATDTQY
TRBV2	TRBJ1-2	ASWAHNYGYT
TRBV28	TRBJ1-1	ASSLPDRNTEAF
TRBV30	TRBJ2-2	AWSSMDTGELF
TRBV6-4	TRBJ2-1	ASSPDRGGEQF
TRBV7-2	TRBJ2-2	ASSLDASGYMNTGELF
TRBV9	TRBJ1-1	ASSHRALNTEAF
TRBV6-6	TRBJ2-1	ASTREVDNEQF
TRBV7-3	TRBJ1-1	ASSSGTGNTEAF
TRBV27	TRBJ2-2	ASSPLGYSGELF
TRBV15	TRBJ1-1	ATSREKGATEAF
TRBV2	TRBJ1-2	ASSTRQGQGGYT
TRBV19	TRBJ2-2	ASSIGADTGELF
TRBV7-2	TRBJ1-5	ASSWGGYSNQPQH
TRBV6-5	TRBJ2-1	ASRTTSSLGNEQF
TRBV30	TRBJ1-2	ACPDSLYGYT
TRBV19	TRBJ1-2	ASSMLRGQGSYGYT
TRBV5-6	TRBJ1-2	ASSLTPPGQGRGNYGYT
TRBV5-1	TRBJ2-3	ASSYLTGGMDTQY
TRBV13	TRBJ1-1	ASSLAGGMGLEAF
TRBV28	TRBJ2-7	ASRPGGSYEQY
TRBV18	TRBJ2-5	ASSTSGMSETQY
TRBV7-3	TRBJ2-2	ASSSPQGAAGELF
TRBV4-2	TRBJ1-4	ASSQVQGGEKLF
TRBV5-1	TRBJ1-2	ASSLGQLNYGYT
TRBV5-6	TRBJ2-5	ASSLALARDLKTQY
TRBV4-2	TRBJ1-4	ASSRQDNEKLF
TRBV6-6	TRBJ2-7	ASSHPGGGFEQY
TRBV29-1	TRBJ1-1	SAPGQPNTEAF
TRBV5-7	TRBJ1-4	ASSVVGDRSSEKLF
TRBV4-1	TRBJ2-5	ASSQGWTLAPKETQY
TRBV5-1	TRBJ2-5	ASSSGGGETQY
TRBV13	TRBJ2-7	ASSDRTSWGYEQY